The T cell receptor beta chain described here comes from a study of STAT5B mutations in CD4+ large granular lymphocyte leukemia. Overall study findings and caveats: Patient CD4-sorted repertoires stayed more clonal than healthy ones after leukemic-clone removal. Compared with healthy controls (2/35), patient top clones favored TRBV06 (8/27). Higher CD4+ than CD8+ T-LGLL clonality might reflect small sample size.

Method: immunoSEQ multiplex PCR; TCRdb's copy keeps in-frame clones and lacks some. The sample holds 30,000 to 40,000 clones, about 80% seen once. The V segment lost 3 bases and the J segment 3 bases; nucleotides outside the gene matches: 7. The CDR3 is 16 residues long. Germline CDR1 is LNHDA and CDR2 is SQIVND (reference sequence). This clone was observed once. No antigen is known for it. Input material: CD4+ T cells from blood buffy coats. The chain joins TRBV19 to TRBJ2-1, with TRBD2 matching over 8 bases. The source is a human donor in good health. The CDR3 DNA reads TGTGCCAGTAGTATGGCCGGGACTAGTATCTACAATGAGCAGTTCTTC. Translation: CASSMAGTSIYNEQFF.